Below, 25 T cell receptor beta chains from the same sample are listed, as sequenced in a study of blood T cell repertoires in COVID-19. The data were produced by immunoSEQ multiplex PCR, yet TCRdb's version contains in-frame clones alone and is incomplete. The sample carries approximately 290,000 clones, approximately 85% recorded once. The sequenced material came from peripheral blood. The receptor set was obtained from a human donor with COVID-19, enrolled during active disease. The donor label of this sample is uncertain.

This chain connects TRBV29-1 to TRBJ1-1; 10 positions match TRBD1. Germline V gene data show CDR1 as SQVTM and CDR2 as ANQGSEA. This CDR3 spans 13 amino acids. Trimming took 7 bases from V and 1 from J; bases not matched to a gene: 3. In DNA, the CDR3 is TGCAGCGGACAGGGGGCAGAGAACACTGAAGCTTTCTTT. Protein product: CSGQGAENTEAFF. The full variable domain, its missing parts supplied by reference TRBV29-1 and TRBJ1-1, is SAVISQKPSRDICQRGTSLTIQCQVDSQVTMMFWYRQQPGQSLTLIATANQGSEATYESGFVIDKFPISRPNLTFSTLTVSNMSPEDSSIYLCSGQGAENTEAFFGQGTRLTVV.

This clone showed up just a few times. The rearrangement uses TRBV3-1 (or the pseudogene TRBV3-2) and TRBJ2-2, with 7 bases that match TRBD2. The ends lost 4 bases at V and 6 bases at J; junction bases unmatched: 11. The germline V gene encodes CDR1 LGHDT and CDR2 YNNKEL (reference sequence). The CDR3 has 16 residues. The CDR3, as DNA: TGTGCCAGCAGCCTCGTGACTAGCTGGTCCGCCGGGGAGCTGTTTTTT. It specifies CASSLVTSWSAGELFF.

The CDR3 nucleotides are TGTGCCAGCAGTGACCGGACAGGGGGGAACTATGGCTACACCTTC. Residues: CASSDRTGGNYGYTF. This chain connects TRBV6-1 to TRBJ1-2, with 10 nucleotides matching TRBD1. The germline CDR1 and CDR2 sequences are MNHNS and SASEGT. The CDR3 totals 15 residues. J gave up 2 bases and V 3 bases, and 3 bases lay outside the gene matches.

The genes are TRBV11-2 and TRBJ2-1, with TRBD2 matching 12 bases. The V gene end was trimmed by 5 bases and the J gene end by 2 bases; junction bases not matched to a gene: 1. This CDR3 comprises 15 residues. In germline, CDR1 is SGHAT, CDR2 FQNNGV. Here the CDR3 DNA reads TGTGCCAGCAGCCGGACTAGCGGGGCCTACAATGAGCAGTTCTTC. Translated, it gives CASSRTSGAYNEQFF.

J is TRBJ1-4 and V is TRBV29-1; the D gene is possibly TRBD1 (6 bases). V lost 6 bases and J lost 0, with 11 bases in between. The germline CDR1 and CDR2 sequences are SQVTM and ANQGSEA. This CDR3 comprises 14 residues. The CDR3 spells CSVGQFATNEKLFF. DNA of the CDR3: TGCAGCGTCGGACAGTTTGCAACTAATGAAAAACTGTTTTTT.

The chain couples TRBV19 to TRBJ2-1, with TRBD2 identical over 7 bases. CDR1 is LNHDA and CDR2 is SQIVND in the germline V gene (reference sequence). The CDR3 is made up of 14 amino acids. Trimming at V came to 4 bases and at J to 5 bases, leaving 5 bases not matched to a gene. In DNA form, the CDR3 reads TGTGCCAGTAGTACCGCCCTAGCGGACAATGAGCAGTTCTTC. This sequence encodes CASSTALADNEQFF. Based on the CDR3 plus reference TRBV19 and TRBJ2-1, the full variable domain is DGGITQSPKYLFRKEGQNVTLSCEQNLNHDAMYWYRQDPGQGLRLIYYSQIVNDFQKGDIAEGYSVSREKKESFPLTVTSAQKNPTAFYLCASSTALADNEQFFGPGTRLTVL.

The chain employs TRBV5-6 and TRBJ1-5; D unresolved. The CDR3 covers 16 residues. CDR1 SGHDT and CDR2 YYEEEE come from the germline V gene. The germline V and J ends were trimmed by 2 bases and 0 bases, with 12 bases remaining between them. The CDR3 loop is CASSFWTGNSNQPQHF. The CDR3 nucleotides are TGTGCCAGCAGCTTCTGGACGGGGAATAGCAATCAGCCCCAGCATTTT.

The chain joins TRBV2 to TRBJ2-7, with 11 bases that match TRBD1. The trim removed 6 bases at V and 4 bases at J, leaving 5 bases unmatched. Per germline, CDR1 SNHLY and CDR2 FYNNEI. This CDR3 comprises 14 residues. CDR3 residues: CASRNRDRGYEQYF. CDR3 nucleotides: TGTGCCAGCAGAAACCGGGACAGGGGGTACGAGCAGTACTTC.

This chain uses TRBV25-1 with TRBJ2-7, with D perhaps matching TRBD1 (5 bases). Trimming stripped 6 bases from V and 2 bases from J, with 11 bases between. Germline-derived CDR1 and CDR2 are MGHDK and SYGVNS. The CDR3 consists of 13 residues. CDR3 residues: CASRGVPAYEQYF. CDR3 nucleotide sequence: TGTGCCAGCAGAGGGGTCCCCGCCTACGAGCAGTACTTC.

The gene calls are TRBV5-1 and TRBJ2-3; tentatively, D is TRBD2 (6 bases). The germline V and J ends were trimmed by 0 bases and 1 base, with 15 bases remaining between them. From germline, CDR1 is SGHRS and CDR2 YFSETQ. The CDR3 is 17 residues long. The CDR3 DNA reads TGCGCCAGCAGCTTGGTAATGGGAGGCGGCCGCACAGATACGCAGTATTTT. Amino acids: CASSLVMGGGRTDTQYF.

The CDR3 loop is CASSLTSGSNEQFF. For the CDR3, the DNA is TGCGCCAGCAGCTTGACTAGCGGGAGCAATGAGCAGTTCTTC. V and J are TRBV5-1 and TRBJ2-1, with 11 bases matching TRBD2. Unmatched junction bases numbered 0, after V lost 1 base and J lost 6 bases. Germline V CDR1 and CDR2: SGHRS, YFSETQ. CDR3 length: 14 residues. The complete variable domain, with remaining parts taken from reference TRBV5-1 and TRBJ2-1, reads KAGVTQTPRYLIKTRGQQVTLSCSPISGHRSVSWYQQTPGQGLQFLFEYFSETQRNKGNFPGRFSGRQFSNSRSEMNVSTLELGDSALYLCASSLTSGSNEQFFGPGTRLTVL.

The sample holds one count of this clone. This chain joins TRBV3-1 (or the pseudogene TRBV3-2) and TRBJ2-7; D gene unclear. Germline V gives CDR1 LGHDT, CDR2 YNNKEL (reference sequence). Trimming removed 2 bases from V and 3 bases from J, with 8 bases in between. The CDR3 sequence is 13 residues long. This CDR3 is CASSQPGGYEQYF. CDR3 in DNA: TGTGCCAGCAGCCAACCCGGTGGCTACGAGCAGTACTTC.

This clone was seen more than once but under ten times. V gene TRBV5-4 combines with J gene TRBJ1-4; TRBD1 aligns across 8 bases. With 5 bases clipped from V and 7 bases from J, the junction kept 7 bases outside the gene matches. The length of the CDR3 is 14 residues. Germline V gene lookup returns CDR1 SGHNT and CDR2 YYREEE (reference sequence). For the CDR3, the DNA is TGTGCCAGCAGTACGGACAGGGAGCCTGAAAAACTGTTTTTT. Translating gives CASSTDREPEKLFF.

This clone was counted only a few times. V is TRBV19 and J is TRBJ2-3; the D is unclear. CDR3 size: 14 residues. Trimming pared 6 bases from V and 0 bases from J, leaving 10 bases between. Looked up from germline, CDR1 is LNHDA and CDR2 is SQIVND (reference sequence). CDR3 in DNA: TGTGCCAGTAGCACCTATTCTAGCACAGATACGCAGTATTTT. Translation: CASSTYSSTDTQYF.

CDR3 coding DNA: TGTGCCAGCAGCCTCAACTACGAGCAGTACTTC. Translation: CASSLNYEQYF. The chain has TRBV7-8 and TRBJ2-7; D remains unclear. CDR3 length: 11 residues. Trimming cost V 5 bases and J 3 bases, with 5 bases left between them. The V gene's germline CDR1 is SGHVS and CDR2 FQNEAQ.

The chain combines TRBV28 with TRBJ1-2, with D perhaps TRBD1 (5 bases). Trimming pared 4 bases from V and 13 bases from J, leaving 13 bases between. The germline V gene encodes CDR1 MDHEN and CDR2 SYDVKM. The CDR3 consists of 11 residues. CDR3 DNA: TGTGCCAGCAGTTGGGGGGATCCCATCACCTTC. Residues: CASSWGDPITF.

This rearrangement joins TRBV30 to TRBJ2-4; 9 bases agree with TRBD2. Trimming at V came to 4 bases and at J to 0 bases, leaving 4 bases not matched to a gene. Germline CDR1 and CDR2: GTSNPN and SVGIG (reference sequence). This CDR3 region has 15 residues. The CDR3 loop reads CAWTASGIAKNIQYF. In nucleotides, the CDR3 is TGTGCCTGGACCGCTAGCGGGATAGCCAAAAACATTCAGTACTTC.

The gene calls are TRBV7-3 and TRBJ2-1; TRBD2 matches at 12 bases. The CDR3 has 17 residues. V lost 2 bases, J lost 5 bases, and 7 bases stayed unmatched. The V gene's germline CDR1 is SGHTA and CDR2 FQGTGA. CDR3 in amino acids: CASSLGASGRVNNEQFF. The CDR3 nucleotides read TGTGCCAGCAGCTTAGGGGCTAGCGGGAGGGTAAACAATGAGCAGTTCTTC.

This sequence joins TRBV30 and TRBJ1-6; 7 bases align to TRBD1. This CDR3 comprises 16 residues. The V and J ends lost 3 bases and 8 bases, in that order; junction bases with no gene match: 13. The germline CDR1 and CDR2 sequences are GTSNPN and SVGIG (reference sequence). CDR3 DNA: TGTGCCTGGAGCCTCCCCGGGACAGCCGGCCATTCACCCCTCCACTTT. This translates into CAWSLPGTAGHSPLHF.

V usage is TRBV6-6 and J usage is TRBJ1-5; D may be TRBD1 (6 bases). The CDR3 runs 14 residues. Looked up from germline, CDR1 is MNHNY and CDR2 is SVGAGI (reference sequence). The V end lost 5 bases, the J end lost 2 bases, and 10 bases lay between the germline ends. This CDR3 is CASSTRQGNQPQHF. Written as DNA, the CDR3 is TGTGCCAGCAGTACTCGACAGGGCAATCAGCCCCAGCATTTT.

Only a few counts were recorded for this clone. This chain connects TRBV9 to TRBJ2-3; 11 nucleotides line up with TRBD2. Germline V gene sequence: CDR1 SGDLS, CDR2 YYNGEE. The CDR3 is 16 amino acids. J was trimmed by 2 bases and V by 4 bases; bases with no gene match: 6. CDR3 residues: CASSPRLAGPTDTQYF. The DNA for the CDR3 is TGTGCCAGCAGCCCCCGACTAGCGGGACCCACAGATACGCAGTATTTT.

A single count supports this clone. This chain joins TRBV6-4 and TRBJ2-5, with 10 positions matching TRBD2. CDR3 length: 15 residues. The V and J ends lost 4 bases and 1 base, in that order; junction bases with no gene match: 3. The V gene's germline CDR1 is MRHNA and CDR2 SNTAGT. The CDR3 DNA is TGTGCCAGCAGTGGGACTAGCGGACCCCAAGAGACCCAGTACTTC. Protein product: CASSGTSGPQETQYF.

The genes are TRBV11-3 and TRBJ1-1; 8 positions agree with TRBD1. Germline trimming cut 6 bases from V and 2 bases from J; bases unmatched to any gene: 8. The length of the CDR3 is 15 residues. Germline V CDR1 and CDR2: SGHNT, YENEEA. CDR3 sequence (DNA): TGTGCCAGCAGGCGTACCGGACAGGGTAACACTGAAGCTTTCTTT. This codes for CASRRTGQGNTEAFF.

The CDR3, as DNA: TGTGCCAGCAGTTTGAGTAGCGGGAGATACACCGGGGAGCTGTTTTTT. As protein: CASSLSSGRYTGELFF. The chain recombines TRBV27 with TRBJ2-2; 9 bases fit TRBD2. The CDR3 extends over 16 amino acids. Losses at the gene ends were 3 bases for V and 3 bases for J; bases not matched to a gene: 5. The germline V gene encodes CDR1 MNHEY and CDR2 SMNVEV (reference sequence).

This chain connects TRBV29-1 to TRBJ2-5; TRBD1 is a possible D gene (5 bases). Germline V gives CDR1 SQVTM, CDR2 ANQGSEA. This CDR3 is 14 amino acids long. The V and J ends lost 5 bases and 0 bases respectively, with 13 bases between them. The DNA of the CDR3 is TGCAGCGTTTCGCATCAGGGTAACCAAGAGACCCAGTACTTC. The encoded protein is CSVSHQGNQETQYF. Filled out from reference TRBV29-1 and TRBJ2-5, the complete variable domain reads SAVISQKPSRDICQRGTSLTIQCQVDSQVTMMFWYRQQPGQSLTLIATANQGSEATYESGFVIDKFPISRPNLTFSTLTVSNMSPEDSSIYLCSVSHQGNQETQYFGPGTRLLVL.